One sample yielded the 19 T cell receptor beta chains listed below, sequenced in a study of a mutant IDH1 vaccine in newly diagnosed glioma. TCRdb's table, derived via immunoSEQ multiplex PCR, lists solely in-frame clones and lacks some. The sample yields approximately 60,000 clones, roughly nine tenths seen once. Their cognate antigens are unknown. This sample's time point: week 35, safety follow-up. A single vaccine dose contained 300 ug of mutant IDH1 20-mer peptide, and topical imiquimod was used with it. This material consisted of PBMCs, taken from a glioma patient whose treatment included an IDH1 peptide vaccine. The source is a man in his forties with glioma.

The chain employs TRBV19 and TRBJ1-2; 11 positions match TRBD1. This CDR3 has 12 residues. Germline-derived CDR1 and CDR2 are LNHDA and SQIVND (reference sequence). The J segment lost 5 bases and the V segment lost 8 bases, leaving 1 base of the junction unmatched. For the CDR3, the DNA is TGTGCCAGTGGGGACAGGGGGTATGGCTACACCTTC. It translates to CASGDRGYGYTF.

The CDR3 spells CASSVTGSLTEAFF. CDR3 bases: TGTGCCAGCAGTGTTACAGGGTCTCTCACTGAAGCTTTCTTT. The chain links TRBV6-1 to TRBJ1-1; possible D gene TRBD1, 6 bases. Deletions cut 4 bases from V and 4 bases from J, with 13 bases between. Germline V gives CDR1 MNHNS, CDR2 SASEGT. The CDR3 spans 14 residues.

This clone turned up a few times. The chain is built from TRBV10-3 and TRBJ2-1; TRBD2 matches 10 bases. This CDR3 contains 22 residues. Germline V CDR1 and CDR2: ENHRY, SYGVKD. V shed 3 bases, J shed 1 base, and the junction held 21 bases outside the gene matches. Written as DNA, the CDR3 is TGTGCCATCAGTGACGGCTTAAGAATCGGACTAGCGGAAACCCGATCCTACAATGAGCAGTTCTTC. As protein: CAISDGLRIGLAETRSYNEQFF.

The rearrangement uses TRBV5-4 and TRBJ2-7; D is perhaps TRBD1 (5 bases). In germline, CDR1 is SGHNT, CDR2 YYREEE (reference sequence). The CDR3 contains 15 residues. The germline V and J ends were trimmed by 0 bases and 2 bases, with 12 bases remaining between them. The CDR3 protein is CASSLGMGRAYEQYF. CDR3 coding DNA: TGTGCCAGCAGCTTGGGGATGGGCAGGGCCTACGAGCAGTACTTC.

The chain carries TRBV7-9 and TRBJ1-2; D ambiguous. V gave up 8 bases and J gave up 2 bases, with 15 bases separating them. The CDR3 totals 14 residues. Germline-derived CDR1 and CDR2 are SEHNR and FQNEAQ (reference sequence). CDR3 nucleotides: TGTGCCAGCGCACGGTTTGGCGGCAACTATGGCTACACCTTC. Its protein product is CASARFGGNYGYTF.

This chain connects TRBV7-2 to TRBJ2-1, with D tentatively TRBD2 (5 bases). The CDR3 sequence is 13 residues long. Trimming removed 5 bases from V and 6 bases from J, with 11 bases in between. Germline values: CDR1 SGHTA, CDR2 FQGNSA. CDR3 nucleotides: TGTGCCAGCAGCCCAGACTATGTCAATGAGCAGTTCTTC. Residues: CASSPDYVNEQFF.

The V and J genes are TRBV18 and TRBJ1-5; D is perhaps TRBD1 (6 bases). With 6 bases removed from V and 5 bases from J, the gap between germline ends came to 14 bases. CDR3 length: 14 residues. From germline, CDR1 is KGHSH and CDR2 LQKENI. The DNA for the CDR3 is TGTGCCAGCTCTCCCCAGGGGCGGGATCAGCCCCAGCATTTT. Translation: CASSPQGRDQPQHF.

A few counts support this clone. The chain combines TRBV19 with TRBJ1-2, with D possibly matching TRBD1 (6 bases). Germline loops: CDR1 LNHDA, CDR2 SQIVND (reference sequence). With 5 bases removed from V and 5 bases from J, the gap between germline ends came to 15 bases. The CDR3 runs 14 residues. The CDR3 is CASSLQGLGYGYTF. CDR3 nucleotides: TGTGCCAGTAGTCTGCAGGGGTTAGGGTATGGCTACACCTTC. Together with reference TRBV19 and TRBJ1-2, the CDR3 gives the full variable domain: DGGITQSPKYLFRKEGQNVTLSCEQNLNHDAMYWYRQDPGQGLRLIYYSQIVNDFQKGDIAEGYSVSREKKESFPLTVTSAQKNPTAFYLCASSLQGLGYGYTFGSGTRLTVV.

The V gene is TRBV27, the J gene TRBJ2-7; D is undetermined. The CDR3 is 15 residues long. Trimming cost V 0 bases and J 0 bases, with 9 bases left between them. Germline-derived CDR1 and CDR2 are MNHEY and SMNVEV (reference sequence). The CDR3 here is CASSLSMGSSYEQYF. CDR3 nucleotides: TGTGCCAGCAGTTTATCGATGGGTAGCTCCTACGAGCAGTACTTC.

This chain links TRBV6-6 with TRBJ2-3; TRBD2 agrees at 8 bases. The CDR3 contains 13 residues. Trimming cost V 4 bases and J 10 bases; bases outside gene matches: 7. The germline V gene has CDR1 MNHNY and CDR2 SVGAGI (reference sequence). Written as DNA, the CDR3 is TGTGCCAGCAGTTCCCCCCGGGGGGGTCCGCAGTATTTT. Protein sequence: CASSSPRGGPQYF.

This chain links TRBV5-5 with TRBJ2-5, with TRBD1 matching 7 bases. The CDR3 has 14 residues. With 3 bases clipped from V and 3 bases from J, the junction kept 5 bases outside the gene matches. Per the germline V gene, CDR1 is SGHKS and CDR2 is YYEKEE (reference sequence). DNA of the CDR3: TGTGCCAGCAGCTCCGGACAGGATAAAGAGACCCAGTACTTC. This sequence encodes CASSSGQDKETQYF.

J is TRBJ2-7 and V is TRBV27; D gene unclear. The CDR3 spans 12 residues. The V end lost 6 bases, the J end lost 2 bases, and 8 bases lay between the germline ends. Germline loops: CDR1 MNHEY, CDR2 SMNVEV (reference sequence). The CDR3 sequence is CASRTLTYEQYF. CDR3 DNA sequence: TGTGCCAGCAGGACTCTTACCTACGAGCAGTACTTC.

The V call is TRBV6-5, the J call TRBJ2-7; 7 nucleotides agree with TRBD2. V shed 4 bases and J 0 bases; nucleotides not matched to a gene: 6. The CDR3 runs to 15 residues. Germline-derived CDR1 and CDR2 are MNHEY and SVGAGI. Here the CDR3 reads CASSSAGTNSYEQYF. The CDR3 nucleotides are TGTGCCAGCAGTTCCGCCGGGACTAACTCCTACGAGCAGTACTTC.

The V gene is TRBV19, the J gene TRBJ2-3, with D hard to call. The CDR3 spans 13 residues. Looked up from germline, CDR1 is LNHDA and CDR2 is SQIVND (reference sequence). The germline V and J ends were trimmed by 5 bases and 4 bases, with 10 bases remaining between them. The CDR3 loop is CASSLARSDTQYF. CDR3 coding DNA: TGTGCCAGTAGTCTCGCCCGGTCAGATACGCAGTATTTT.

This clone was detected only once. The chain carries TRBV19 and TRBJ1-4; D gene unclear. V lost 3 bases, J lost 7 bases, and 6 bases lay in between. Germline assignment: CDR1 LNHDA and CDR2 SQIVND (reference sequence). The CDR3 runs 12 residues. The DNA for the CDR3 is TGTGCCAGTAGTATTTGGGGTGAAAAACTGTTTTTT. Its protein is CASSIWGEKLFF.

The rearrangement joins TRBV11-1 to TRBJ2-2; D perhaps matches TRBD1 (5 bases). The V end lost 3 bases, the J end lost 4 bases, and 15 bases lay between the germline ends. Per germline, CDR1 SGHAT and CDR2 FQDESV (reference sequence). The CDR3 is made up of 16 amino acids. The DNA of the CDR3 is TGTGCCAGCAGCTTTAATAGGGGTCCCATCACCGGGGAGCTGTTTTTT. It translates to CASSFNRGPITGELFF.

CDR3 DNA sequence: TGTGCCAGCTCACCCCCAGGGCTGAGGACTGAAGCTTTCTTT. Its translation is CASSPPGLRTEAFF. This chain links TRBV18 with TRBJ1-1; possibly TRBD1 for D (5 bases). Germline CDR1 reads KGHSH; CDR2 reads LQKENI. The CDR3 loop spans 14 amino acids. V lost 3 bases, J lost 5 bases, and 13 bases lay in between.

This chain joins TRBV6-5 and TRBJ2-7; 8 nucleotides align to TRBD1. CDR3 length equals 15 residues. Germline V lookup: CDR1 MNHEY, CDR2 SVGAGI. The V gene end was trimmed by 6 bases and the J gene end by 7 bases; junction bases not matched to a gene: 14. The CDR3 DNA reads TGTGCCAGCAGCGCTACGCCGGACAGGGTGGAGGAGCAGTACTTC. It specifies CASSATPDRVEEQYF.

The sample holds one count of this clone. The rearrangement links TRBV6-4 to TRBJ1-1; D perhaps matches TRBD1 (5 bases). Germline CDR1 is MRHNA and CDR2 is SNTAGT. The CDR3 is made up of 13 amino acids. Between the trimmed V and J ends, which lost 6 bases and 2 bases, there was a span of 10 bases. The CDR3 is CASSFQGNTEAFF. In DNA form, the CDR3 reads TGTGCCAGCAGCTTCCAGGGAAACACTGAAGCTTTCTTT.